Following are 4 T cell receptor beta chains from one sample sequenced in a study of human T cells and chemical hapten exposure. The time point: patch test 3, about 24 weeks after DPC sensitization. Sample treatment: therapeutic diphenylcyclopropenone sensitization with weekly scalp DPC. MiXCR, run by TCRdb on the RACE reads, gives a single entry per CDR3 protein. The sample records 55,000 to 75,000 distinct CDR3 sequences, 12% being singletons. The input for sequencing was whole blood, taken in connection with sensitization to the hapten diphenylcyclopropenone (DPC). The receptor set was obtained from a young man with alopecia areata. Some clones in this sample may be carry-over from other donors' samples.

This clonotype was seen more than once but under ten times. V gene TRBV4-3 combines with J gene TRBJ2-1; TRBD2 agrees at 12 bases. Germline-derived CDR1 and CDR2 are LGHNA and YSLEER. This CDR3 is 16 amino acids long. V gave up 4 bases and J gave up 1 base; unmatched junction bases: 2. The CDR3 spells CASSRGLAGSYNEQFF. The CDR3 nucleotides are TGCGCCAGCAGCCGCGGACTAGCGGGGTCCTACAATGAGCAGTTCTTC.

This clonotype was detected a few times. The chain joins TRBV11-2 to TRBJ1-1, with D uncertain. Per the germline V gene, CDR1 is SGHAT and CDR2 is FQNNGV. This CDR3 spans 17 amino acids. V shed 1 base and J shed 0 bases, with 15 bases lying between them. The CDR3 protein is CASSLVGFRALNTEAFF. The CDR3, as DNA: TGTGCCAGCAGCTTAGTAGGGTTCCGAGCCTTGAACACTGAAGCTTTCTTT.

This clonotype was detected a few times. The chain has TRBV6-6 and TRBJ2-1; either TRBD1 or TRBD2 may supply D (5 bases each). With 11 bases removed from V and 1 base from J, the gap between germline ends came to 21 bases. The germline gives CDR1 MNHNY, CDR2 SVGAGI (reference sequence). CDR3 length: 16 residues. CDR3 protein: CAGAGLLARSYNEQFF. In DNA, the CDR3 is TGTGCCGGGGCCGGGTTGCTAGCTAGATCCTACAATGAGCAGTTCTTC.

In this sample, this clonotype turned up many times. J is TRBJ2-7 and V is TRBV7-2; 8 positions agree with TRBD1. The CDR3 is made up of 14 amino acids. J was trimmed by 2 bases and V by 5 bases; bases with no gene match: 5. CDR1 and CDR2 (germline): SGHTA, FQGNSA. CDR3 sequence (DNA): TGTGCCAGCAGCACGTGGACAGGGACCTACGAGCAGTACTTC. This sequence encodes CASSTWTGTYEQYF.